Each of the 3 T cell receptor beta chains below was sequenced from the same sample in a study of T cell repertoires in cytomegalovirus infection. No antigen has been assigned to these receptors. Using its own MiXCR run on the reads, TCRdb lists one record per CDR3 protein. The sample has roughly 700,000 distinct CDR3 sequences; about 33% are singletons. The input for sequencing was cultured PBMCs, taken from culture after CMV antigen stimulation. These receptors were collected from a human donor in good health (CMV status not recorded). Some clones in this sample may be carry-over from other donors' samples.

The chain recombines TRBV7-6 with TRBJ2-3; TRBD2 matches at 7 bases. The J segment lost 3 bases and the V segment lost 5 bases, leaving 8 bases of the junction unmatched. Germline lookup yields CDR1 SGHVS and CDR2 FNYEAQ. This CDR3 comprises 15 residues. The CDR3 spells CASSRRGGGTDTQYF. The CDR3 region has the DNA TGTGCCAGCAGCCGCCGCGGGGGTGGGACAGATACGCAGTATTTT.

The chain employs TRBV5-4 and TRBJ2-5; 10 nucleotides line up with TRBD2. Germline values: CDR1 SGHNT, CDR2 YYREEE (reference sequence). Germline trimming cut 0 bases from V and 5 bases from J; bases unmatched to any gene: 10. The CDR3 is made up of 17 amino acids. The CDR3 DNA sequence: TGTGCCAGCAGCTTGGGTGGGGCAGCGGGGGGGCCCGAGACCCAGTACTTC. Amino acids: CASSLGGAAGGPETQYF.

This chain's CDR3 is CASSDWDSPLHF. CDR3 in DNA: TGTGCCAGCAGCGACTGGGATTCACCCCTCCACTTT. The J gene is TRBJ1-6, the V gene TRBV12-3 or TRBV12-4; D remains unclear. V lost 6 bases and J 8 bases, leaving 8 bases between the germline ends. The CDR3 loop spans 12 amino acids.